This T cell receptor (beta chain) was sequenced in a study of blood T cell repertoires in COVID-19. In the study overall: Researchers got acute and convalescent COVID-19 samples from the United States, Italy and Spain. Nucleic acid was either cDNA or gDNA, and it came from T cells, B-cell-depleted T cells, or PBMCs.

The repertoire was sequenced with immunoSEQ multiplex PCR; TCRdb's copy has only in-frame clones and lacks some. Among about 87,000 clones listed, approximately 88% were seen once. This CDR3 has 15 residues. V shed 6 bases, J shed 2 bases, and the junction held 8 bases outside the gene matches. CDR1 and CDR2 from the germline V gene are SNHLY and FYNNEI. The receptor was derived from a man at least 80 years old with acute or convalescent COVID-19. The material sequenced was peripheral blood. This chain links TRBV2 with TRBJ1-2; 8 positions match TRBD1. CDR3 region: CASRTGAALNYGYTF. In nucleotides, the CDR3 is TGTGCCAGCAGGACAGGGGCCGCCCTGAACTATGGCTACACCTTC.